This T cell receptor beta chain was captured by sequencing in a study of Ad26.COV2.S vaccination and SARS-CoV-2 variants. Whole-study context: Participants got Ad26.COV2.S intramuscularly, once or twice 56 days apart.

Germline V gene data show CDR1 as SGHRS and CDR2 as YFSETQ. The V and J ends lost 5 bases and 5 bases, in that order; junction bases with no gene match: 4. The CDR3 has 14 residues. General observations from the study: Considerable breadth of spike-specific CD8+ and CD4+ T cell responses has reportedly been documented following vaccination.

Treatment of the sample: about 20 received Ad26.COV2.S at low or high dose, single or two shots; roughly 5 received placebo; per-sample allocation not given. Specimens were obtained on day 63 following the first vaccine or placebo injection. Turning to this clone: As yet, its antigen is unknown.

Assay used: immunoSEQ multiplex PCR; TCRdb lists only in-frame clones, some missing. The data show just over 350,000 clones, 80% to 90% seen once. The chain employs TRBV5-1 and TRBJ2-4, with TRBD2 matching 10 bases. This clonotype was obtained from a person aged 18-60 years who received the Ad26.COV2.S COVID-19 vaccine or a placebo. The starting material was peripheral blood, obtained in a trial of Ad26.COV2.S vaccine versus placebo. CDR3 residues: CASSSGTSENIQYF. The DNA for the CDR3 is TGCGCCAGCAGTTCCGGGACTAGCGAAAACATTCAGTACTTC.